Reported below is one T cell receptor beta chain. The antigen it binds to is not known. Base qualities are missing; no much larger clone stands one base away. Participants in the prospective study were aged about 18 to 90 years, lived in about two dozen United States geographic areas, and enrolled through a virtual design. Cohort assignment in the prospective study relied on participant-reported clinical history from a screening survey and a study questionnaire. For ImmuneRACE Cohort 3, a participant was defined as recovered based on two consecutive negative NP/OP PCR tests, clearance by a healthcare professional, or resolution of symptoms. Each participant in the prospective study had whole blood, serum and a nasopharyngeal or oropharyngeal swab collected by mobile phlebotomists. Participants in the prospective study had the option to provide additional blood draws and questionnaires over an approximately 2-month period. Before DNA extraction, blood samples from the prospective study were shipped at room temperature or frozen.

The sample belongs to a study of blood T cell repertoires in COVID-19 (dated by TCRdb to 2020 to 2021). In terms of the full investigation: The collaborator samples originated in the United States, Italy and Spain and spanned the acute and convalescent phases of COVID-19. Nearly every sample came with metadata listing a de-identified subject ID, COVID-19 status, age in years and sex. Where available, HLA class I and class II types were obtained from metadata supplied by the sample provider rather than from assay-based typing. The repertoires were made available in a free public database intended to serve as a resource for research on the immune response to SARS-CoV-2. The samples were drawn from the first 160 participants of the ongoing ImmuneRACE study and from over a thousand subjects provided by 6 global collaborators. The material from the prospective study consisted of cDNA or gDNA derived from T cells, B-cell-depleted T cells, or PBMCs. Deeply sampled blood TCRbeta repertoires from subjects exposed to, actively infected with, or recovered from COVID-19 were included in the dataset. General conclusions and limits of the study: Clinical and demographic metadata were provided uncurated, with the amount varying by source and participant.

Including cysteine and phenylalanine, the CDR3 has 15 amino acids. Only the CDR3 DNA stays, 45 bases, in frame from base 1. CDR1 and CDR2 are read off the germline V gene as SGHTA and FQGTGA. Trimming at the junction amounts to 5 bases on V and 2 bases on J, and the germline ends lie 14 bases apart. TCRbeta CDR3 regions were amplified from genomic DNA using the immunoSEQ Assay, a bias-controlled multiplex PCR. Per the authors' processing: The number of nucleated cells in each sample was estimated from the amplification of reference gene primers within the assay. To quantify the absolute abundance of each unique TCRbeta CDR3 rearrangement, sequence reads were collapsed and filtered. For each sample, productive Simpson clonality was calculated by taking the square root of Simpson's diversity index across productive rearrangements. What TCRdb holds here is the immuneACCESS table cut down to in-frame rearrangements. Part of the clones is not present; checked against another copy, under half of the missing clones reflect an unresolved V gene, and the others are unexplained. The D gene and trimming were derived from the DNA, and the V and J assignments and clone size from that table. Counted in this sample were just over 300,000 clones; approximately 89% of them appeared once. The ten top clones hold about 9.5% of the sample.

This clonotype originated in a woman between 35 and 50 years old who had recovered from COVID-19. The rearrangement joined TRBV7-3 to TRBJ2-3; a tentative D call is TRBD2 (5 bases match). The sample taken for sequencing was PBMCs or T cells enriched from blood (not recorded which). The DNA sequence is given as TGTGCCAGCAGCCCCGGGATAGCGCCCACAGATACGCAGTATTTT. Its protein product is CASSPGIAPTDTQYF.